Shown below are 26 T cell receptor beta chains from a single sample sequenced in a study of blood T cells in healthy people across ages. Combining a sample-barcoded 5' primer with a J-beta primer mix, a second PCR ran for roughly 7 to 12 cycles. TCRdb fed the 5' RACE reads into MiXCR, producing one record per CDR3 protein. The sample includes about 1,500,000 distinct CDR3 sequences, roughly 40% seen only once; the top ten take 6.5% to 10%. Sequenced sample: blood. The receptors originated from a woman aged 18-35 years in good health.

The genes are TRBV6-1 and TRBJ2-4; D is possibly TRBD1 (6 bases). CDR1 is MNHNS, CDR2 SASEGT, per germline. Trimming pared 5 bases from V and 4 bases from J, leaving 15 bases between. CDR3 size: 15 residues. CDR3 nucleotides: TGTGCCAGCAGTCAAGGGGGTAGTACAAAAAACATTCAGTACTTC. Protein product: CASSQGGSTKNIQYF.

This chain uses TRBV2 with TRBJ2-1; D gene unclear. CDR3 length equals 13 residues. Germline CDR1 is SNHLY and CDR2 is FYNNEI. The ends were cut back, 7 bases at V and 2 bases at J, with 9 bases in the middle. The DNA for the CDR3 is TGTGCCAGCAATCACGAGACCTACAATGAGCAGTTCTTC. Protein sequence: CASNHETYNEQFF.

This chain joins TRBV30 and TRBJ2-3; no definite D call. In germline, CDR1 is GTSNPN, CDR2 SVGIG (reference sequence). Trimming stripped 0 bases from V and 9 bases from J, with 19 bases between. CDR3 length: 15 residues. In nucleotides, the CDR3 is TGTGCCTGGAGTGTAAGCGTCAGGAGAGGAGAGACGCAGTATTTT. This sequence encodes CAWSVSVRRGETQYF.

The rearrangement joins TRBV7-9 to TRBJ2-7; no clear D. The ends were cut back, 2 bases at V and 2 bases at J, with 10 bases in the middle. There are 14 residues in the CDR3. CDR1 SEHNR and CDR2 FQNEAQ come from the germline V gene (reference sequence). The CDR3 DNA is TGTGCCAGCAGCTTATCGGCAGTAGCCTACGAGCAGTACTTC. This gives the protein CASSLSAVAYEQYF.

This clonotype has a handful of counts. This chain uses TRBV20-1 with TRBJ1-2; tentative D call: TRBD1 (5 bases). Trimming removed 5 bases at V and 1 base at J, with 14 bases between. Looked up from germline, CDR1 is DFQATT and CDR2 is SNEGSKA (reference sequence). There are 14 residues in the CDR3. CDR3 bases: TGCAGTGCTCCAGGGAACACCTATAACTATGGCTACACCTTC. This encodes CSAPGNTYNYGYTF.

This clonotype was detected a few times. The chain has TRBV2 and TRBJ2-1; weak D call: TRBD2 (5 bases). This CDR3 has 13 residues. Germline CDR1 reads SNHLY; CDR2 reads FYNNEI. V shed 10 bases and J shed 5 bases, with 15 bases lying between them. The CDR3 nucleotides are TGTGCCACCCGAGGGAATATAAACAATGAGCAGTTCTTC. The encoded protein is CATRGNINNEQFF.

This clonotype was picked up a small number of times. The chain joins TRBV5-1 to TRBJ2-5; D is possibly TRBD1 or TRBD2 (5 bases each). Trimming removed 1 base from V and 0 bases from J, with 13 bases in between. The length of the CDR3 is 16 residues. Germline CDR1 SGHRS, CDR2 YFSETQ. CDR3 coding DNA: TGCGCCAGCAGCTTGAAGCTAGGGACGTACCAAGAGACCCAGTACTTC. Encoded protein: CASSLKLGTYQETQYF.

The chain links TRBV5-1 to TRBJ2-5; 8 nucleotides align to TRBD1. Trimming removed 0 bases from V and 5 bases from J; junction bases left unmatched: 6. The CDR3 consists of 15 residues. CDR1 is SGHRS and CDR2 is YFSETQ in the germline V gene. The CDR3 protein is CASSLEGTGSETQYF. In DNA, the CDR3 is TGCGCCAGCAGCTTGGAGGGGACAGGCTCGGAGACCCAGTACTTC.

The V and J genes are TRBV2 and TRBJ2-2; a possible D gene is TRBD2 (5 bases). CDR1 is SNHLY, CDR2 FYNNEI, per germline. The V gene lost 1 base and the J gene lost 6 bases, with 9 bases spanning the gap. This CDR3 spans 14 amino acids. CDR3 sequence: CASSEEIGAGELFF. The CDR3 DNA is TGTGCCAGCAGTGAAGAAATCGGGGCCGGGGAGCTGTTTTTT.

The CDR3 reads CASRTEGADTQYF. As DNA, the CDR3 is TGTGCCAGCAGAACCGAGGGGGCAGATACGCAGTATTTT. The genes are TRBV2 and TRBJ2-3, with D possibly TRBD1 on 6 matching bases. Germline loops: CDR1 SNHLY, CDR2 FYNNEI. The CDR3 covers 13 residues. The V and J ends lost 6 bases and 4 bases respectively, with 11 bases between them.

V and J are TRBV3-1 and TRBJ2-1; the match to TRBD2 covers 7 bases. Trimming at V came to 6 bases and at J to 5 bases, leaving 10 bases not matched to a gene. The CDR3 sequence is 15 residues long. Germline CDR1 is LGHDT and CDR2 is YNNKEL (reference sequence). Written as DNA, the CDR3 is TGTGCCAGCAGTCTTGTGGCGGGAGCGGACAATGAGCAGTTCTTC. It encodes CASSLVAGADNEQFF.

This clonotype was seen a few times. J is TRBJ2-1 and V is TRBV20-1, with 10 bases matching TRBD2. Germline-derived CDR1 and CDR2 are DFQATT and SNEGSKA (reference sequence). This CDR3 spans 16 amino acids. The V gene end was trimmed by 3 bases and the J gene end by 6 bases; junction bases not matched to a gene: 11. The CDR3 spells CSARAGPSGRANEQFF. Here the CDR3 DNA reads TGCAGTGCTAGGGCAGGGCCTAGCGGGAGAGCCAATGAGCAGTTCTTC.

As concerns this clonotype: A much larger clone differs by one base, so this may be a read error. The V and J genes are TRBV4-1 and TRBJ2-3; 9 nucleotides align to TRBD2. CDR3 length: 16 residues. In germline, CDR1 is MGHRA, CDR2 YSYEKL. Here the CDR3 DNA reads TGCGCCTGCAGCCAGGACCTAGCGGGGTCCGTGGATACGCAGTATTTT. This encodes CACSQDLAGSVDTQYF.

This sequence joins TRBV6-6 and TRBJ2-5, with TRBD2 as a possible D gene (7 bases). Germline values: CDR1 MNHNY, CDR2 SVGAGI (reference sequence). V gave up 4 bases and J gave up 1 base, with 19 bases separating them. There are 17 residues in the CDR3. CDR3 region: CASSSPSLGGGQETQYF. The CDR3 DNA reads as TGTGCCAGCAGTTCCCCCTCTTTGGGAGGGGGCCAAGAGACCCAGTACTTC.

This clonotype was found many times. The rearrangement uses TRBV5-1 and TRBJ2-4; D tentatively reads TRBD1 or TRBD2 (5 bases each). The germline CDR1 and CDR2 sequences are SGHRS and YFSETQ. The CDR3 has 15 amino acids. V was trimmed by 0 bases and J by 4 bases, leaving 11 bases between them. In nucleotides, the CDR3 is TGCGCCAGCAGCTTGGAGGCCAGGGAGAAAAACATTCAGTACTTC. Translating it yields CASSLEAREKNIQYF.

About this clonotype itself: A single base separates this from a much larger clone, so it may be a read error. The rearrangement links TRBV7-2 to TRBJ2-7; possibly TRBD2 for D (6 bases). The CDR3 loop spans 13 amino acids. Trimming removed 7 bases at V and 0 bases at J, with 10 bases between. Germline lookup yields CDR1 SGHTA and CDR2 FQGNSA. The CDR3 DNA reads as TGTGCCAGCAACGCGGGGCCCTCCTACGAGCAGTACTTC. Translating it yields CASNAGPSYEQYF.

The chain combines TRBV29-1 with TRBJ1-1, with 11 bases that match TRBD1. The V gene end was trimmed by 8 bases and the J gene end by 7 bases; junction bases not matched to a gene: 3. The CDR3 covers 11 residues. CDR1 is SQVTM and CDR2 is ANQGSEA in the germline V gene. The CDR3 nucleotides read TGCAGCACGGGGACAGGGGGTGAAGCTTTCTTT. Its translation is CSTGTGGEAFF.

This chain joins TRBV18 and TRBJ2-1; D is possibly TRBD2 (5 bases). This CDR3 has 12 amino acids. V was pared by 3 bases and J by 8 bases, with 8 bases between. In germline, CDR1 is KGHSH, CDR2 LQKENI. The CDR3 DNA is TGTGCCAGCTCACCGAGGGAGTATGAGCAGTTCTTC. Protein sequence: CASSPREYEQFF.

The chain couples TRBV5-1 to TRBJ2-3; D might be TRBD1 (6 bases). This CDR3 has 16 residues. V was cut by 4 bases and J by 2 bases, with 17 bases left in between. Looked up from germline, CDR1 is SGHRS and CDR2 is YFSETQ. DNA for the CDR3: TGCGCCAGCAGCCCTAACGCACAGGGCCTCACAGATACGCAGTATTTT. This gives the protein CASSPNAQGLTDTQYF.

This chain's CDR3 is CATSSLQGMLTEAFF. The CDR3 DNA is TGTGCCACCAGCAGCCTACAGGGAATGCTAACTGAAGCTTTCTTT. The J gene is TRBJ1-1, the V gene TRBV15, with D tentatively TRBD1 (6 bases). V lost 3 bases and J 5 bases, leaving 16 bases between the germline ends. Germline V gene lookup returns CDR1 LNHNV and CDR2 YYDKDF (reference sequence). The CDR3 is 15 amino acids.

For the CDR3, the DNA is TGTGCCAGCAGCTTAAGGGCGGCGTTTCAAAACACTGAAGCTTTCTTT. This translates into CASSLRAAFQNTEAFF. The chain uses TRBV7-2 and TRBJ1-1; D gene ambiguous. CDR3 length equals 16 residues. Trimming removed 2 bases from V and 2 bases from J, with 15 bases in between. The germline gives CDR1 SGHTA, CDR2 FQGNSA.

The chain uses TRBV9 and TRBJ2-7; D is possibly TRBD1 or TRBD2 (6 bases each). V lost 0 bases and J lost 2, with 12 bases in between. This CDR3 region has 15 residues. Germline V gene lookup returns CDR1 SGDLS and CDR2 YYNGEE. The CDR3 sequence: CASSVAPGATYEQYF. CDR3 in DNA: TGTGCCAGCAGCGTAGCCCCGGGGGCAACCTACGAGCAGTACTTC. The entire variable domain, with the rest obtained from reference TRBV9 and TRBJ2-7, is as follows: DSGVTQTPKHLITATGQRVTLRCSPRSGDLSVYWYQQSLDQGLQFLIQYYNGEERAKGNILERFSAQQFPDLHSELNLSSLELGDSALYFCASSVAPGATYEQYFGPGTRLTVT.

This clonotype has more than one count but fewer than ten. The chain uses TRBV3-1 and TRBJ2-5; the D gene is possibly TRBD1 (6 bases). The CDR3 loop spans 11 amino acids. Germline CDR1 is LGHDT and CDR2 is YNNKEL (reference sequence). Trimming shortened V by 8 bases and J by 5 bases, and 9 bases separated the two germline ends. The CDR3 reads CASATGETQYF. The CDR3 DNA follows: TGTGCCAGCGCCACAGGGGAGACCCAGTACTTC.

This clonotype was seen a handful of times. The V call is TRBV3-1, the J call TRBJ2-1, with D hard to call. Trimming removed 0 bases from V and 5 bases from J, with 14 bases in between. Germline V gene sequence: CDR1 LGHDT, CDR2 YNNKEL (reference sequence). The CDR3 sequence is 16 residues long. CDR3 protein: CASSQDRLGYDNEQFF. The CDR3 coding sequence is TGTGCCAGCAGCCAAGATCGCCTAGGCTACGACAATGAGCAGTTCTTC.

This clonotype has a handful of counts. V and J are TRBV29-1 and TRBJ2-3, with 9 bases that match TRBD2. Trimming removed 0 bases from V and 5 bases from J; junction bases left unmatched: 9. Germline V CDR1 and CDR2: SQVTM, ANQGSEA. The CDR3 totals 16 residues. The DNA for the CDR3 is TGCAGCGTTGAAGATGTAGCGGGAGCCCCGGGAGATACGCAGTATTTT. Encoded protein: CSVEDVAGAPGDTQYF.

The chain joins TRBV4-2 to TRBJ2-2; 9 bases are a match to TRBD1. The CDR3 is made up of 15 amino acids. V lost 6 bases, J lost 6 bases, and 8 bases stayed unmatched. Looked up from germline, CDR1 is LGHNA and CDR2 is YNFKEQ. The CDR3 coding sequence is TGTGCCAGCAGGCAGACAGGGGGGTCACCCGGGGAGCTGTTTTTT. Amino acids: CASRQTGGSPGELFF.